One T cell receptor beta chain is described in this entry. Antigen specificity is unknown. This specimen belongs to a study of cytomegalovirus exposure and HLA in healthy donors. Overall study results and limits: With later analysis, a missense DCLRE1C variant became linked to TCR beta V- and J-gene trimming.

V shed 3 bases and J shed 5 bases, with 8 bases lying between them. The germline CDR1 and CDR2 sequences are SGHTA and FQGTGA. This CDR3 spans 13 amino acids. The study ran its PCR with 60 Vbeta and 13 Jbeta primers. Data came from immunoSEQ multiplex PCR; TCRdb stores just in-frame clones and leaves some out. The sample includes approximately 130,000 clones, around 86% seen only once; the top ten take about 2.4%. V gene TRBV7-3 combines with J gene TRBJ2-1; unclear D gene. The sequence was obtained from a woman aged 35 to 49 in good health and CMV-seronegative. The source material was PBMCs. CDR3 DNA sequence: TGTGCCAGCAGCTTCCAGCGAGACAATGAGCAGTTCTTC. The encoded protein is CASSFQRDNEQFF.